This TCR beta chain was captured by sequencing in a study of blood T cell repertoires in COVID-19. Study-wide context: There were acute and convalescent COVID-19 samples, and they came from the United States, Italy and Spain. Nucleic acid was either cDNA or gDNA, and it came from T cells, B-cell-depleted T cells, or PBMCs.

Per the original methods: Nucleated cell number was recorded as an estimate derived from reference gene primer amplification. Only in-frame clones appear in the TCRdb table, and some are missing; sequencing was by immunoSEQ multiplex PCR. V, J and clone size are those of that table, while D and trimming were read from the DNA. The sample has 110,000 or so clones, 70% to 90% seen once. The CDR3 covers 16 residues. Germline CDR1 and CDR2: SEHNR and FQNEAQ (reference sequence). Trimming cost V 8 bases and J 9 bases, with 23 bases left between them. The rearrangement links TRBV7-9 to TRBJ1-6; D might be TRBD1 (5 bases). The clonotype comes from a woman in her 70s who had recovered from COVID-19. Sequencing input: peripheral blood. The CDR3 DNA follows: TGTGCCAGCGACTCCGGAGGGGCCTTCAAACCTTCACCCCTCCACTTT. This encodes CASDSGGAFKPSPLHF.